This T cell receptor beta chain appears in the sequencing data of a study of T cells after yellow fever vaccination. The CDR3 is 15 residues long. The V gene's germline CDR1 is MNHEY and CDR2 SMNVEV (reference sequence). V was trimmed by 4 bases and J by 1 base, leaving 13 bases between them. In regard to this clonotype: Its specificity is unknown.

The study, taken as a whole, reports: Researchers noted that a small share of clonotypes showed up in both CD4 and CD8 compartments. Abundant bulk-derived clonotypes could contaminate FACS-sorted repertoires. Peaking faster, on day 5 versus 15, the secondary response was nonetheless weaker.

As TCR cDNA was made by 5'RACE template switching, a universal primer site and UMIs were added. TCRdb re-analysed the 5' RACE reads in MiXCR, keeping a single row per CDR3 protein. This sample carries approximately 550,000 distinct CDR3 sequences, about 19% of them seen once, and the ten largest clones take 14%. This clonotype originated in a man aged 25 to 40 who received the YFV17D yellow fever vaccine. The chain recombines TRBV27 with TRBJ2-5, with D possibly being TRBD2 (6 bases). The sequencing used PBMCs, collected 15 days after the yellow fever booster vaccination. The chain's CDR3 is CASSWTGGTQETQYF. CDR3 bases: TGTGCCAGCAGTTGGACGGGCGGGACCCAAGAGACCCAGTACTTC.